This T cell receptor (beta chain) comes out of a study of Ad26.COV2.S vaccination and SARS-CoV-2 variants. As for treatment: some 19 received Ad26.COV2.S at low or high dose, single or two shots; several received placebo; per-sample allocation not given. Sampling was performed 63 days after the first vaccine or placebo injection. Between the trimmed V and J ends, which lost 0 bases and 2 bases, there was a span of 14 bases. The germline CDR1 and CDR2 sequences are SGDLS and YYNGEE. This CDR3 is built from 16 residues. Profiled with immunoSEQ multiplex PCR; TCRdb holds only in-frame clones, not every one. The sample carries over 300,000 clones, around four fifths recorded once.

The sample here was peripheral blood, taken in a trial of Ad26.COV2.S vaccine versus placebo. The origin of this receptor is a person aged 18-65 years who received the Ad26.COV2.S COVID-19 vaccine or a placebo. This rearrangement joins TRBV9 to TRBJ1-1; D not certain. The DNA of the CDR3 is TGTGCCAGCAGCGTAGACTCCGCACCTTTAAACACTGAAGCTTTCTTT. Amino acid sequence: CASSVDSAPLNTEAFF. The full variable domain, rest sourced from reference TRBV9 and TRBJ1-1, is DSGVTQTPKHLITATGQRVTLRCSPRSGDLSVYWYQQSLDQGLQFLIQYYNGEERAKGNILERFSAQQFPDLHSELNLSSLELGDSALYFCASSVDSAPLNTEAFFGQGTRLTVV.